The rows below give T cell receptor beta chains drawn from one sample of a study of memory CD4+ T cells and cytomegalovirus serostatus. This table comes from immunoSEQ multiplex PCR, and its TCRdb copy is limited to in-frame clones, with some not included. The table shows about 43,000 clones, with 60% to 80% occurring only once. Input material: memory CD4+ T cells from blood. These receptors all stem from an adult in good health and CMV-seronegative. Both conserved end residues are part of each CDR3. A D gene is named only where the DNA matches it firmly. Size values are once, few and many counts, or a class for expanded clones, and some rows have none.

d_gene: NA; abundance: NA; j_gene: TRBJ2-5; v_gene: TRBV18; CDR3nt: TGTGCCAGCTCATCCACGTGGGGGGAGACCCAGTACTTC; CDR3aa: CASSSTWGETQYF
d_gene: TRBD1; abundance: NA; j_gene: TRBJ1-1; v_gene: TRBV2; CDR3nt: TGTGCCAGCATCGAACAGGGGCCGAACACTGAAGCTTTCTTT; CDR3aa: CASIEQGPNTEAFF
d_gene: NA; abundance: NA; j_gene: TRBJ2-1; v_gene: TRBV15; CDR3nt: TGTGCCACCAGCGGTAGGGGAACGGGGTTCGCGTACAATGAGCAGTTCTTC; CDR3aa: CATSGRGTGFAYNEQFF
d_gene: NA; abundance: NA; j_gene: TRBJ2-7; v_gene: TRBV5-1; CDR3nt: TGCGCCAGCAGCACGGGGGCGGGTTCCTACGAGCAGTACTTC; CDR3aa: CASSTGAGSYEQYF
d_gene: NA; abundance: NA; j_gene: TRBJ1-1; v_gene: TRBV19; CDR3nt: TGTGCCAGTTCTATGCGGGGAGGGGGCACTGAAGCTTTCTTT; CDR3aa: CASSMRGGGTEAFF
d_gene: NA; abundance: NA; j_gene: TRBJ2-3; v_gene: TRBV5-1; CDR3nt: TGCGCCAGCAGCAACACAGATACGCAGTATTTT; CDR3aa: CASSNTDTQYF
d_gene: NA; abundance: NA; j_gene: TRBJ2-3; v_gene: TRBV18; CDR3nt: TGTGCCAGCTCACCACCTAGCACAGATACGCAGTATTTT; CDR3aa: CASSPPSTDTQYF
d_gene: NA; abundance: NA; j_gene: TRBJ1-2; v_gene: TRBV5-4; CDR3nt: TGTGCCAGCAGCACAGACTGGGGAGGTGACTATGGCTACACCTTC; CDR3aa: CASSTDWGGDYGYTF
d_gene: TRBD2; abundance: NA; j_gene: TRBJ2-1; v_gene: TRBV10-2; CDR3nt: TGCGCCAGCATAGGGGGGCTAGCGGGGGGCGCCTCCTACGATGAGCAGTTCTTC; CDR3aa: CASIGGLAGGASYDEQFF
d_gene: NA; abundance: once; j_gene: TRBJ2-2; v_gene: TRBV11-3; CDR3nt: TGTGCCAGCAGCTTGATCGGGACCGGGGAGCTGTTTTTT; CDR3aa: CASSLIGTGELFF
d_gene: NA; abundance: NA; j_gene: TRBJ1-5; v_gene: TRBV5-5; CDR3nt: TGTGCCAGCAGCTTTTTACGGGGGCCGAATCAGCCCCAGCATTTT; CDR3aa: CASSFLRGPNQPQHF
d_gene: NA; abundance: NA; j_gene: TRBJ1-5; v_gene: TRBV4-3; CDR3nt: TGCGCCAGCAGCCAAGATCGAGGCATTGGAGGGCCCCAGCATTTT; CDR3aa: CASSQDRGIGGPQHF
d_gene: NA; abundance: NA; j_gene: TRBJ1-3; v_gene: TRBV5-1; CDR3nt: TGCGCCAGCAGCTCAGGTGGAAGTGGAAACACCATATATTTT; CDR3aa: CASSSGGSGNTIYF
d_gene: TRBD2; abundance: NA; j_gene: TRBJ2-7; v_gene: TRBV11-1; CDR3nt: TGTGCCAGCAGCCCCCATGGACTAGCTGATGCCTACGAGCAGTACTTC; CDR3aa: CASSPHGLADAYEQYF